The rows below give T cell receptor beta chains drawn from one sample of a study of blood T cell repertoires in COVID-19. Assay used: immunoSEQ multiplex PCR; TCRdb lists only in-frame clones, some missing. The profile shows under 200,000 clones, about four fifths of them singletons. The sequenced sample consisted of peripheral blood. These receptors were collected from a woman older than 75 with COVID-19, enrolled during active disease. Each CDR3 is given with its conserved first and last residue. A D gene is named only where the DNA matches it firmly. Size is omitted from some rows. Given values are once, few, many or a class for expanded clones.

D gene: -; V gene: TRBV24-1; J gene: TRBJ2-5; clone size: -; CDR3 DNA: TGTGCCACCAGTGATTCGGTCTCGGAAGAGACCCAGTACTTC; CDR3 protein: CATSDSVSEETQYF
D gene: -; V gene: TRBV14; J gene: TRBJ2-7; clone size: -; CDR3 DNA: TGTGCCAGCAGCCAGGGGGGTCGGGGCTACGAGCAGTACTTC; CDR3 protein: CASSQGGRGYEQYF
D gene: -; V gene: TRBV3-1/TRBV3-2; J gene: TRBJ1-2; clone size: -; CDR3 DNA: TGTGCCAGCAGCCATATTGACGGGGGACGGGGCTACACCTTC; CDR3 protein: CASSHIDGGRGYTF
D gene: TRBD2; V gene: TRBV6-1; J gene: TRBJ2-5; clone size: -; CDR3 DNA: TGTGCCAGCAGTGAGGTGCCTAGCGGGGGGGCTAGTGTAAAGACCCAGTACTTC; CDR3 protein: CASSEVPSGGASVKTQYF
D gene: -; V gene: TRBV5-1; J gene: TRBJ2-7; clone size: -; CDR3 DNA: TGCGCCAGCAGCGGAAAACAGGGTTCCTACGAGCAGTACTTC; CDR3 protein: CASSGKQGSYEQYF
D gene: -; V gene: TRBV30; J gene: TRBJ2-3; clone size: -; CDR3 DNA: TGTGCCTGGAGTTCGTTAGATACGCAGTATTTT; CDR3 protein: CAWSSLDTQYF
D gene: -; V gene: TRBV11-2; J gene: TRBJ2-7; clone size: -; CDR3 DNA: TGTGCCAGCAGCTTAAGGACGGGACTTACCTCCTACGAGCAGTACTTC; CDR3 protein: CASSLRTGLTSYEQYF
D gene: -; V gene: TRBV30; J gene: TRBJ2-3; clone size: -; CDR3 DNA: TGTGCCTGGAGTAGAGGCACAGATACGCAGTATTTT; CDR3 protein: CAWSRGTDTQYF
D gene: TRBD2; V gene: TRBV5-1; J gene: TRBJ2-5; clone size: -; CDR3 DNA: TGCGCCAGCAGCTTGGCTTTAGCGGGGGAGACCCAGTACTTC; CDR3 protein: CASSLALAGETQYF
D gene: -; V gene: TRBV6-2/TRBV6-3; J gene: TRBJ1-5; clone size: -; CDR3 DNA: TGTGCCAGCAGTACAGGAGCCAGCAATCAGCCCCAGCATTTT; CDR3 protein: CASSTGASNQPQHF
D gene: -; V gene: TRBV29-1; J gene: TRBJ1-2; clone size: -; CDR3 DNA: TGCAGCGCCCGGGACACCACGAACTATGGCTACACCTTC; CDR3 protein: CSARDTTNYGYTF
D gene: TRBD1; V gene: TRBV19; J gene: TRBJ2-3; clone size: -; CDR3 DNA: TGTGCCAGTAGTATGGGACAGGGGACTACGCAGTATTTT; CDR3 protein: CASSMGQGTTQYF
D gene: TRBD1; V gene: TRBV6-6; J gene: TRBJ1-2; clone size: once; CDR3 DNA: TGTGCCAGCAGTTACAGACCGGGACAGGTGGGCTATGGCTACACCTTC; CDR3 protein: CASSYRPGQVGYGYTF
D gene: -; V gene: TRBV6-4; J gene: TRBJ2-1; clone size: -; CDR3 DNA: TGTGCCAGCAGCCCCCTCGCGAGCTCCTACAATGAGCAGTTCTTC; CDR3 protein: CASSPLASSYNEQFF
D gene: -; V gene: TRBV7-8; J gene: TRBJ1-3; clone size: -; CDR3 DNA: TGTGCCAGCAGCGTATCCTACAGAAAATCTGGAAACACCATATATTTT; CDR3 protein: CASSVSYRKSGNTIYF
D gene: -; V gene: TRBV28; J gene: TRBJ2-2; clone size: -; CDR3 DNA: TGTGCCAGCAGCCTCGTCGGGTATACCGGGGAGCTGTTTTTT; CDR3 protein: CASSLVGYTGELFF
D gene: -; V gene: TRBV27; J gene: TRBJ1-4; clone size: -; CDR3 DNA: TGTGCCAGCACCGCCCGGGGAGCAGGAGAAAAACTGTTTTTT; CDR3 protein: CASTARGAGEKLFF